One sample yielded the 20 T cell receptor beta chains listed below, sequenced in a study of graft-versus-host responses after intestinal transplantation. The antigens these receptors bind are not known. Libraries were prepared by immunoSEQ multiplex PCR; TCRdb keeps only in-frame clonotypes and omits some of them. Of roughly 98,000 clones listed, over 85% are singletons. The sequencing used unstimulated CD8+ T cells sorted from spleen or lymph node cells, collected before transplant. The source of these receptors is a human donor who was the organ donor for an intestinal transplant.

The chain employs TRBV28 and TRBJ1-2; 10 bases are a match to TRBD1. The CDR3 runs to 15 residues. The germline gives CDR1 MDHEN, CDR2 SYDVKM. V trimming: 4 bases; J trimming: 7 bases; junction bases outside the gene matches: 9. In DNA, the CDR3 is TGTGCCAGCAGTTCGGGTGGGACAGGGGTTCCTGGCTACACCTTC. Residues: CASSSGGTGVPGYTF.

This chain uses TRBV5-5 with TRBJ2-5, with D unclear. CDR1 SGHKS and CDR2 YYEKEE come from the germline V gene (reference sequence). The CDR3 spans 13 residues. V lost 3 bases and J 2 bases, leaving 8 bases between the germline ends. The CDR3 DNA is TGTGCCAGCAGCTCCCCACTTCAAGAGACCCAGTACTTC. This translates into CASSSPLQETQYF.

The chain has TRBV6-5 and TRBJ2-1, with a weak D call TRBD2 (6 bases). Germline lookup yields CDR1 MNHEY and CDR2 SVGAGI. The CDR3 covers 13 residues. The V and J ends lost 8 bases and 4 bases respectively, with 12 bases between them. The CDR3 nucleotides read TGTGCCAGCCACCCAGCGGGTTACAATGAGCAGTTCTTC. Translating it yields CASHPAGYNEQFF.

The chain uses TRBV4-3 and TRBJ2-1; tentative D call: TRBD2 (6 bases). Trimming shortened V by 4 bases and J by 7 bases, and 17 bases separated the two germline ends. Per the germline V gene, CDR1 is LGHNA and CDR2 is YSLEER. This CDR3 has 15 amino acids. Written as DNA, the CDR3 is TGCGCCAGCAGCCCCGGCGTGGGGGGTCGGAATGAGCAGTTCTTC. Its translation: CASSPGVGGRNEQFF.

This clone came up once. CDR3 nucleotides: TGTGCCAGCAGCCAAGAACAGGGGGCTAGTCAGCCCCAGCATTTT. It translates to CASSQEQGASQPQHF. The chain links TRBV14 to TRBJ1-5, with TRBD1 identical over 9 bases. The CDR3 extends over 15 amino acids. The V and J ends lost 0 bases and 6 bases, in that order; junction bases with no gene match: 3. Germline CDR1 SGHDN, CDR2 FVKESK.

The genes are TRBV9 and TRBJ2-5, with D tentatively TRBD1 (6 bases). The CDR3 is made up of 14 amino acids. The ends were cut back, 3 bases at V and 5 bases at J, with 14 bases in the middle. The V gene's germline CDR1 is SGDLS and CDR2 YYNGEE. The CDR3 loop reads CASSEGENWETQYF. CDR3 coding DNA: TGTGCCAGCAGCGAGGGGGAAAATTGGGAGACCCAGTACTTC.

The V call is TRBV27, the J call TRBJ2-7; D ambiguous. Germline values: CDR1 MNHEY, CDR2 SMNVEV (reference sequence). Between the trimmed V and J ends, which lost 3 bases and 0 bases, there was a span of 6 bases. The CDR3 consists of 13 residues. CDR3 coding DNA: TGTGCCAGCAGTTTTGTCCACTCCTACGAGCAGTACTTC. Translation: CASSFVHSYEQYF.

The chain joins TRBV27 to TRBJ1-1; 10 bases fit TRBD1. CDR3 length: 15 residues. CDR1 is MNHEY and CDR2 is SMNVEV in the germline V gene (reference sequence). After removal of 5 bases from V and 3 bases from J, the junction contained 6 bases not matched to a gene. In nucleotides, the CDR3 is TGTGCCAGCAGTCCCGGGACAGGGGCGGACACTGAAGCTTTCTTT. Encoded protein: CASSPGTGADTEAFF.

The chain uses TRBV30 and TRBJ2-5; the match to TRBD2 covers 11 bases. The CDR3 spans 15 residues. The germline V gene has CDR1 GTSNPN and CDR2 SVGIG (reference sequence). V gave up 2 bases and J gave up 3 bases; unmatched junction bases: 5. CDR3 amino acids: CAWSTGTSGKETQYF. The DNA for the CDR3 is TGTGCCTGGAGTACCGGGACTAGCGGCAAAGAGACCCAGTACTTC.

This sequence joins TRBV19 and TRBJ1-1, with D unclear. Germline V gene data show CDR1 as LNHDA and CDR2 as SQIVND (reference sequence). The CDR3 runs to 15 residues. Trimming pared 0 bases from V and 6 bases from J, leaving 14 bases between. The CDR3 bases are TGTGCCAGTAGTATAGATGGGAGTGTATCGGCTGAAGCTTTCTTT. Protein product: CASSIDGSVSAEAFF.

The rearrangement joins TRBV5-8 to TRBJ2-3; possibly TRBD2 for D (6 bases). The CDR3 runs 15 residues. V shed 0 bases and J shed 1 base, with 9 bases lying between them. CDR1 and CDR2 (germline): SGHTS, YDEGEE. The CDR3 DNA sequence: TGTGCCAGCAGCTTGGGTTCTAGCGGCACAGATACGCAGTATTTT. It encodes CASSLGSSGTDTQYF.

This chain connects TRBV4-2 to TRBJ2-4; D possibly corresponds to TRBD1 (5 bases). The CDR3 extends over 15 amino acids. The germline V gene encodes CDR1 LGHNA and CDR2 YNFKEQ. V was clipped by 4 bases and J by 2 bases, with 12 bases between them. This CDR3 reads CASSPTQGTKNIQYF. The CDR3 DNA sequence: TGTGCCAGCAGCCCCACCCAGGGAACCAAAAACATTCAGTACTTC.

The DNA of the CDR3 is TGTGCCAGCAGTGTTGGAGGGCACACTGAAGCTTTCTTT. It encodes CASSVGGHTEAFF. The chain uses TRBV5-6 and TRBJ1-1; D gene unclear. CDR1 and CDR2 from the germline V gene are SGHDT and YYEEEE. V lost 5 bases, J lost 3 bases, and 11 bases lay in between. The CDR3 runs 13 residues.

J is TRBJ2-1 and V is TRBV25-1, with D perhaps TRBD2 (5 bases). This CDR3 is 13 amino acids long. Germline V gene lookup returns CDR1 MGHDK and CDR2 SYGVNS. The V and J ends lost 4 bases and 2 bases respectively, with 6 bases between them. CDR3 sequence (DNA): TGTGCCAGCAGTGCCGGGACCTACAATGAGCAGTTCTTC. Encoded protein: CASSAGTYNEQFF.

This sequence joins TRBV4-3 and TRBJ2-1; D unresolved. This CDR3 is built from 17 residues. Trimming removed 0 bases at V and 0 bases at J, with 12 bases between. Germline-derived CDR1 and CDR2 are LGHNA and YSLEER. CDR3 sequence: CASSQDFHQYSYNEQFF. In DNA form, the CDR3 reads TGCGCCAGCAGCCAAGATTTCCACCAGTACTCCTACAATGAGCAGTTCTTC.

The V and J genes are TRBV27 and TRBJ2-7; 8 nucleotides agree with TRBD2. Losses at the gene ends were 4 bases for V and 3 bases for J; bases not matched to a gene: 14. The length of the CDR3 is 17 residues. Germline V gene sequence: CDR1 MNHEY, CDR2 SMNVEV (reference sequence). CDR3 in DNA: TGTGCCAGCAGTTCGGGAGGGAGGGTTCTGGGCCTCTACGAGCAGTACTTC. Protein product: CASSSGGRVLGLYEQYF.

V and J are TRBV7-9 and TRBJ1-4, with 7 bases fitting TRBD1. Germline V gives CDR1 SEHNR, CDR2 FQNEAQ (reference sequence). Germline trimming cut 5 bases from V and 5 bases from J; bases unmatched to any gene: 8. This CDR3 has 15 amino acids. The CDR3 loop reads CASSDRQGANEKLFF. The CDR3, as DNA: TGTGCCAGCAGCGACAGACAGGGTGCGAATGAAAAACTGTTTTTT.

The chain joins TRBV28 to TRBJ2-2; the match to TRBD2 covers 7 bases. The CDR3 runs 14 residues. In germline, CDR1 is MDHEN, CDR2 SYDVKM. V lost 10 bases, J lost 8 bases, and 13 bases stayed unmatched. In DNA form, the CDR3 reads TGTGCCACCCGGGCGGCGGGAGAGTATGGGGAGCTGTTTTTT. It translates to CATRAAGEYGELFF.

CDR3 in amino acids: CASSVAGGIGYEQYF. The DNA for the CDR3 is TGTGCCAGCAGCGTAGCTGGGGGGATTGGGTACGAGCAGTACTTC. The V gene is TRBV9, the J gene TRBJ2-7; maybe TRBD2 (6 bases). CDR1 and CDR2 (germline): SGDLS, YYNGEE. The V end was cut by 0 bases, the J end by 4 bases, with 14 bases between. The CDR3 is 15 residues long.

In this sample, this clone turned up once. CDR3 protein: CASSPRPQGMNEQYF. In nucleotides, the CDR3 is TGTGCCAGCAGTCCCAGACCACAGGGGATGAACGAGCAGTACTTC. The V and J genes are TRBV28 and TRBJ2-7; 7 bases line up with TRBD1. The CDR3 extends over 15 amino acids. Germline values: CDR1 MDHEN, CDR2 SYDVKM. V was pared by 5 bases and J by 5 bases, with 12 bases of the junction left unmatched.